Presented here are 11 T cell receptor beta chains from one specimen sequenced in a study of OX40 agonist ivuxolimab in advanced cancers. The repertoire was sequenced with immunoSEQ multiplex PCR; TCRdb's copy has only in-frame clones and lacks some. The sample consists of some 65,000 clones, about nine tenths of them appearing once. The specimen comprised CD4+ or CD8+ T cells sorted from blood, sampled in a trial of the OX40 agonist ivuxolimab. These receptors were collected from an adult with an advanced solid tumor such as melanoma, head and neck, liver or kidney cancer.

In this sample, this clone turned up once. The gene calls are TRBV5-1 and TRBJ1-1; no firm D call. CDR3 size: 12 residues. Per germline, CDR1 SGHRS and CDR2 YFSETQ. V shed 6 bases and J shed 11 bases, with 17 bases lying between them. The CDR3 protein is CASMLSEGTAFF. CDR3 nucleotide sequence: TGCGCCAGCATGCTTTCGGAGGGTACGGCTTTCTTT.

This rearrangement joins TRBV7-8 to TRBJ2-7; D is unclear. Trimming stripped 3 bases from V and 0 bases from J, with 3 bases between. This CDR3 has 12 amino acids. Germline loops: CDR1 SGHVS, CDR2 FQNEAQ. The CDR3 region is CASSFSSYEQYF. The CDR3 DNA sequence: TGTGCCAGCAGCTTTAGCTCCTACGAGCAGTACTTC.

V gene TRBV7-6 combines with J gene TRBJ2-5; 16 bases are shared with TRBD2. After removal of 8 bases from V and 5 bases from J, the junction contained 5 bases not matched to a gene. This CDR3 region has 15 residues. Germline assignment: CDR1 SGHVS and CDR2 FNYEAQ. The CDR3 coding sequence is TGTGCCAGCGGGACTAGCGGGGGGGCCGGGGAGACCCAGTACTTC. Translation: CASGTSGGAGETQYF. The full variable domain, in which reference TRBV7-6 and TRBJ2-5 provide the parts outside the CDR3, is GAGVSQSPRYKVTKRGQDVALRCDPISGHVSLYWYRQALGQGPEFLTYFNYEAQQDKSGLPNDRFSAERPEGSISTLTIQRTEQRDSAMYRCASGTSGGAGETQYFGPGTRLLVL.

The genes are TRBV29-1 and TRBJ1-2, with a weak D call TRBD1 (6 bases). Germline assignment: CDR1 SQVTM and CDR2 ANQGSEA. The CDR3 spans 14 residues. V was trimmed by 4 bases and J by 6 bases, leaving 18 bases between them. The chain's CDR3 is CSVGSGGGFDGYTF. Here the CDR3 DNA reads TGCAGCGTTGGTTCGGGGGGCGGATTCGATGGCTACACCTTC.

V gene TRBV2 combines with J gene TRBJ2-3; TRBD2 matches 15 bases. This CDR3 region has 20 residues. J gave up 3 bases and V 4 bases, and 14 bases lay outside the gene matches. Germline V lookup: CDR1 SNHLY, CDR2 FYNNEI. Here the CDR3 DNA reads TGTGCCAGCAGTGGGACCCCTCCGGGACTAGCGGGGGGTGAGACAGATACGCAGTATTTT. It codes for CASSGTPPGLAGGETDTQYF.

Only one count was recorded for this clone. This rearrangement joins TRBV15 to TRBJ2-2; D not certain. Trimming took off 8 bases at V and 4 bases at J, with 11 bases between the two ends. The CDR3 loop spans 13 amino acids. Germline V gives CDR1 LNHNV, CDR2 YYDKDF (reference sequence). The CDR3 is CATRRDGTGELFF. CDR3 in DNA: TGTGCCACCCGAAGGGATGGCACCGGGGAGCTGTTTTTT.

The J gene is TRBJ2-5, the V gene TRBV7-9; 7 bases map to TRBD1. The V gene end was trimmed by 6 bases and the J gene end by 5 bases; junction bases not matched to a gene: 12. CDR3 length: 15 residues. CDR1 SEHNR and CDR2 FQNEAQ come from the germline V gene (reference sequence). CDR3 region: CASSGVQGNGETQYF. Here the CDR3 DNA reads TGTGCCAGCAGTGGCGTACAGGGGAATGGGGAGACCCAGTACTTC.

In DNA form, the CDR3 reads TGCGCCAGCTTTGGGGACGGCCACTATGGCTACACCTTC. This sequence encodes CASFGDGHYGYTF. The chain carries TRBV5-1 and TRBJ1-2; D may be TRBD1 (5 bases). With 7 bases removed from V and 3 bases from J, the gap between germline ends came to 13 bases. This CDR3 has 13 residues. The germline V gene has CDR1 SGHRS and CDR2 YFSETQ.

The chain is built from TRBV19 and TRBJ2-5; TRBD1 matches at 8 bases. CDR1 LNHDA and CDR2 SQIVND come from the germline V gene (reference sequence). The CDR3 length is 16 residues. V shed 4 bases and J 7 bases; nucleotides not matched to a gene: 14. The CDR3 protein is CASSTGTGGQLLTQYF. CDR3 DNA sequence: TGTGCCAGTAGTACGGGGACAGGAGGACAGCTTTTGACCCAGTACTTC.

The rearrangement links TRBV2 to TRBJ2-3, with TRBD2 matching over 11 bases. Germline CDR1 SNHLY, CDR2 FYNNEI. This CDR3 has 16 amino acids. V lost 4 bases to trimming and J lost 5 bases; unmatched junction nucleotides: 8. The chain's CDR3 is CASSVPSGGRQDTQYF. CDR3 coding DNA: TGTGCCAGCAGTGTACCTAGCGGGGGGCGCCAAGATACGCAGTATTTT.

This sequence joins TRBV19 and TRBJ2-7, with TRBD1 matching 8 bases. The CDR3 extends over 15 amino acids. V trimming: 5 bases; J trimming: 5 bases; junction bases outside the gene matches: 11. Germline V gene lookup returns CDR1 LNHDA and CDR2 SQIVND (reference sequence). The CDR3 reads CASSSPDRALDEQYF. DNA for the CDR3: TGTGCCAGTAGTTCTCCGGACAGGGCGTTGGACGAGCAGTACTTC.